Presented here are 21 T cell receptor beta chains from one specimen sequenced in a study of blood T cells in healthy people across ages. A second PCR, run for about 6 to 11 cycles, used a sample-barcoded 5' primer plus a J-beta primer mix. MiXCR, run by TCRdb on the 5' RACE reads, gives a single entry per CDR3 protein. The top ten hold about a fifth of the sample, which has some 800,000 distinct CDR3 sequences, more than 40% seen once. Sequencing was carried out using blood. The receptors were sampled from a man between 60 and 75 years old in good health.

This clonotype was found a few times. The genes are TRBV29-1 and TRBJ1-1; 10 bases map to TRBD1. Trimming at V came to 8 bases and at J to 0 bases, leaving 3 bases not matched to a gene. Germline CDR1 is SQVTM and CDR2 is ANQGSEA. This CDR3 has 13 residues. CDR3 sequence reads: CSCGTGVNTEAFF. The CDR3 DNA follows: TGCAGCTGTGGGACAGGGGTGAACACTGAAGCTTTCTTT.

There are a few counts of this clonotype. The chain joins TRBV20-1 to TRBJ1-4; 8 bases map to TRBD1. Unmatched junction bases numbered 4, after V lost 0 bases and J lost 7 bases. The CDR3 spans 14 residues. The germline V gene has CDR1 DFQATT and CDR2 SNEGSKA (reference sequence). CDR3 amino acids: CSAREATGAEKLFF. CDR3 in DNA: TGCAGTGCTAGAGAGGCGACAGGGGCTGAAAAACTGTTTTTT.

This clonotype came up a few times. The chain recombines TRBV7-2 with TRBJ2-6; D is possibly TRBD1 (6 bases). Trimming cost V 4 bases and J 0 bases, with 10 bases left between them. The CDR3 is 16 amino acids. Germline CDR1 SGHTA, CDR2 FQGNSA. The CDR3 DNA reads TGTGCCAGCAGCTCCGACAGGTCCTCTGGGGCCAACGTCCTGACTTTC. Residues: CASSSDRSSGANVLTF.

Only a few counts were recorded for this clonotype. J is TRBJ2-3 and V is TRBV6-5; D gene ambiguous. The ends were cut back, 6 bases at V and 0 bases at J, with 7 bases in the middle. CDR3 length equals 13 residues. The germline V gene has CDR1 MNHEY and CDR2 SVGAGI. This CDR3 reads CASRQTSTDTQYF. The CDR3 DNA follows: TGTGCCAGCAGACAAACTAGCACAGATACGCAGTATTTT.

The chain recombines TRBV5-8 with TRBJ2-5; D might be TRBD2 (6 bases). The CDR3 length is 15 residues. Germline CDR1 is SGHTS and CDR2 is YDEGEE. V was trimmed by 5 bases and J by 7 bases, leaving 21 bases between them. The CDR3 is CASSIRDSPGRTQYF. CDR3 DNA: TGTGCCAGCAGTATCCGGGACTCCCCCGGTCGGACCCAGTACTTC. The full variable domain, completed using reference TRBV5-8 and TRBJ2-5, is EAGVTQSPTHLIKTRGQQATLRCSPISGHTSVYWYQQALGLGLQFLLWYDEGEERNRGNFPPRFSGRQFPNYSSELNVNALELEDSALYLCASSIRDSPGRTQYFGPGTRLLVL.

This clonotype was seen just once. J is TRBJ2-3 and V is TRBV20-1; perhaps TRBD1 as D (5 bases). The CDR3 totals 12 residues. The germline gives CDR1 DFQATT, CDR2 SNEGSKA (reference sequence). Trimming stripped 6 bases from V and 4 bases from J, with 11 bases between. As DNA, the CDR3 is TGCAGTGCCACCAAGGGGTCAGATACGCAGTATTTT. This encodes CSATKGSDTQYF.

The J gene is TRBJ2-7, the V gene TRBV6-2 or TRBV6-3, with 10 bases lining up with TRBD1. The trim removed 7 bases at V and 2 bases at J, leaving 2 bases unmatched. CDR1 and CDR2 (germline): MNHEY, SVGEGT. This CDR3 has 13 residues. The CDR3 sequence is CASIGTGAYEQYF. CDR3 bases: TGTGCCAGCATTGGGACAGGGGCCTACGAGCAGTACTTC.

This clonotype was found a few times. This chain joins TRBV9 and TRBJ2-1; tentatively, D is TRBD2 (6 bases). V was pared by 2 bases and J by 9 bases, with 9 bases between. This CDR3 contains 12 residues. Looked up from germline, CDR1 is SGDLS and CDR2 is YYNGEE. CDR3 sequence: CASSVLGGEQFF. CDR3 in DNA: TGTGCCAGCAGCGTCCTCGGGGGTGAGCAGTTCTTC.

The chain recombines TRBV7-9 with TRBJ2-3, with D perhaps being TRBD1 or TRBD2 (6 bases each). This CDR3 region has 14 residues. Trimming removed 3 bases from V and 5 bases from J, with 12 bases in between. The V gene's germline CDR1 is SEHNR and CDR2 FQNEAQ (reference sequence). Written as DNA, the CDR3 is TGTGCCAGCAGCTTTCGGGGGCCTGAAGATACGCAGTATTTT. Residues: CASSFRGPEDTQYF.

V gene TRBV27 combines with J gene TRBJ1-4, with D possibly TRBD1 on 5 matching bases. Per the germline V gene, CDR1 is MNHEY and CDR2 is SMNVEV (reference sequence). The CDR3 length is 14 residues. V shed 5 bases and J shed 6 bases, with 13 bases lying between them. The CDR3: CASSLRVRDEKLFF. The CDR3 DNA sequence: TGTGCCAGCAGTCTCAGGGTACGGGATGAAAAACTGTTTTTT.

On this clonotype itself: A read error may produce the germline difference seen at one junction end. The chain couples TRBV15 to TRBJ2-5; 9 bases match TRBD2. Germline V gene lookup returns CDR1 LNHNV and CDR2 YYDKDF (reference sequence). The CDR3 runs to 14 residues. The CDR3 nucleotides read TGTGCCACCAGCATAGCGGGGGTTCAAGAGACTCAGTACTTC. It is translated as CATSIAGVQETQYF.

This clonotype has at least ten counts. The CDR3 nucleotides are TGCGCCAGCAGCCAAGTCCCCAGTCTAGACATTCAGTACTTC. It encodes CASSQVPSLDIQYF. This chain joins TRBV4-1 and TRBJ2-4, with D unclear. The V gene lost 1 base and the J gene lost 8 bases, with 12 bases spanning the gap. This CDR3 comprises 14 residues. From germline, CDR1 is MGHRA and CDR2 YSYEKL.

This clonotype was seen only a few times. The rearrangement links TRBV29-1 to TRBJ2-1; possibly TRBD1 for D (7 bases). V lost 7 bases and J lost 9, with 22 bases in between. Germline-derived CDR1 and CDR2 are SQVTM and ANQGSEA. This CDR3 comprises 14 residues. The CDR3 protein is CSAKGARDHAEQFF. The CDR3 DNA sequence: TGCAGCGCAAAGGGGGCGCGGGACCACGCTGAGCAGTTCTTC.

The chain is built from TRBV27 and TRBJ1-1; 12 bases are a match to TRBD1. After removal of 7 bases from V and 12 bases from J, the junction contained 9 bases not matched to a gene. Germline values: CDR1 MNHEY, CDR2 SMNVEV (reference sequence). The CDR3 is 13 amino acids. CDR3 in amino acids: CASTHPGQGASFF. The DNA of the CDR3 is TGTGCCAGCACCCACCCGGGACAGGGGGCCTCTTTCTTT.

In the case of this clonotype: A read error may account for a junction end that differs from germline. The chain links TRBV3-1 to TRBJ1-1; no reliable D call. Germline assignment: CDR1 LGHDT and CDR2 YNNKEL (reference sequence). CDR3 length equals 16 residues. This CDR3 reads CASSREILQRSTEVFF. CDR3 nucleotide sequence: TGTGCCAGCAGCCGGGAGATCCTCCAAAGGTCCACTGAAGTTTTCTTT.

A few counts support this clonotype. J is TRBJ2-7 and V is TRBV6-2 or TRBV6-3; TRBD1 is a possible D gene (5 bases). Judging by the DNA end, TRBJ2-5 fits better; the J call may be wrong. Per the germline V gene, CDR1 is MNHEY and CDR2 is SVGEGT. CDR3 size: 12 residues. CDR3 DNA: TGTGCCAGCAGTCAGAGTACAGGGACCCAGTACTTC. This encodes CASSQSTGTQYF.

This clonotype was observed once. The CDR3 protein is CASSAPLAGGLGANVLTF. The CDR3 DNA reads as TGTGCCAGCAGTGCCCCGCTAGCGGGGGGGCTTGGGGCCAACGTCCTGACTTTC. V gene TRBV28 combines with J gene TRBJ2-6, with TRBD2 matching over 12 bases. V trimming: 5 bases; J trimming: 3 bases; junction bases outside the gene matches: 8. This CDR3 region has 18 residues. CDR1 MDHEN and CDR2 SYDVKM come from the germline V gene.

The chain is built from TRBV24-1 and TRBJ2-2; possibly TRBD2 for D (5 bases). The CDR3 runs to 13 residues. The germline V gene encodes CDR1 KGHDR and CDR2 SFDVKD. V lost 9 bases and J lost 5, with 12 bases in between. CDR3 in amino acids: CATVPGWTGELFF. DNA of the CDR3: TGTGCCACCGTTCCGGGGTGGACCGGGGAGCTGTTTTTT.

This clonotype was found many times. This chain joins TRBV24-1 and TRBJ2-1, with 8 bases that match TRBD1. The ends lost 4 bases at V and 7 bases at J; junction bases unmatched: 8. The CDR3 is made up of 15 amino acids. Germline CDR1 KGHDR, CDR2 SFDVKD. Here the CDR3 reads CATSDPGTGLNEQFF. The CDR3 DNA follows: TGTGCCACCAGTGACCCCGGGACAGGATTAAATGAGCAGTTCTTC.

This clonotype was seen more than once but under ten times. V gene TRBV6-6 combines with J gene TRBJ2-7, with TRBD1 matching over 7 bases. Germline loops: CDR1 MNHNY, CDR2 SVGAGI (reference sequence). V trimming: 8 bases; J trimming: 2 bases; junction bases outside the gene matches: 9. The CDR3 sequence is 14 residues long. The CDR3 loop reads CASLGTGQTYEQYF. In DNA, the CDR3 is TGTGCCAGCCTGGGAACGGGACAGACCTACGAGCAGTACTTC.

The chain combines TRBV5-1 with TRBJ2-5; TRBD1 matches 9 bases. Judging by the DNA end, TRBJ2-7 fits better; the J call may be wrong. Germline assignment: CDR1 SGHRS and CDR2 YFSETQ. The CDR3 sequence is 15 residues long. This chain's CDR3 is CASSDGTGKWCEQYF. CDR3 nucleotides: TGCGCCAGCAGCGATGGGACAGGGAAGTGGTGCGAGCAGTACTTC.